A selection of T cell receptor beta chains follows, all from one sample in a study of cytomegalovirus exposure and HLA in healthy donors. The assay was immunoSEQ multiplex PCR, and TCRdb's table has in-frame clones only and misses some. The data show approximately 240,000 clones, just over 90% seen once. Sample: PBMCs. Source of these receptors: a woman younger than 30 in good health and CMV-seronegative. Both conserved end residues are part of each CDR3. Fields, in order: V gene, clone size, CDR3 protein. Size tells how often a clone was seen (once, few, many) or the class of an expanded clone, and some rows leave it out.

TRBV4-1	-	CASSQESANYGYTF
TRBV10-3	-	CAISEMLAGFRNEQFF
TRBV10-1	-	CASSRKQGVGELFF
TRBV15	-	CATSRETGGIEAFF
TRBV9	-	CASSVGGATYEQYF
TRBV6-1	-	CASSEGATDTQYF
TRBV5-1	-	CASSLGGGRPGGEQYF
TRBV19	-	CASSDSPRTYETFF
TRBV11-2	once	CASSLGAANNEQFF
TRBV5-1	-	CASSSGGAGGNNEQFF
TRBV19	-	CASSNTGRGQPQHF
TRBV2	-	CASDGGGFADTQYF
TRBV5-4	-	CASSQDSANTEAFF
TRBV4-1	-	CTGGGHTGELFF
TRBV29-1	-	CSVEVQGQVNTEAFF
TRBV7-8	-	CASSRLAVSTDTQYF
TRBV7-9	-	CASSPWGGSNQPQHF
TRBV5-1	once	CASSSRQGASGYTF
TRBV5-1	-	CASSARPDPTGSYEQYF
TRBV4-1	-	CASSQRNKETQYF
TRBV9	-	CASSVAPGSSYEQYF
TRBV27	once	CASSLLSRGEQFF
TRBV5-5	-	CASRPQGFAEAFF
TRBV6-1	-	CASSTGGEGTEAFF
TRBV11-3	-	CASSLALAGVAGELFF
TRBV29-1	once	CSSEDRGRFEAFF